Shown below are 7 T cell receptor beta chains from a single sample sequenced in a study of response to subunit inactivated influenza vaccine. Each CDR3 protein gets one entry after TCRdb re-called the RT-PCR reads with MiXCR. The sample yields more than 200,000 distinct CDR3 sequences, 9.5% to 15% seen once. The sample here was non-naive T cells sorted from PBMCs, taken roughly 2 weeks before vaccination. The receptors stem from a man aged 50 to 59 who received an inactivated influenza vaccine.

This clonotype was counted a few times. The chain joins TRBV4-1 to TRBJ1-1; D not certain. Per the germline V gene, CDR1 is MGHRA and CDR2 is YSYEKL. The V end lost 10 bases, the J end lost 0 bases, and 18 bases lay between the germline ends. The CDR3 is 15 amino acids. The CDR3 protein is CATQEGMSLNTEAFF. CDR3 bases: TGCGCCACCCAGGAGGGAATGAGTCTGAACACTGAAGCTTTCTTT.

The chain links TRBV5-1 to TRBJ1-2; no clear D gene. Germline CDR1 reads SGHRS; CDR2 reads YFSETQ. CDR3 size: 13 residues. Trimming removed 4 bases from V and 2 bases from J, with 9 bases in between. The DNA of the CDR3 is TGCGCCAGCAGCCAGGACTGGAACTATGGCTACACCTTC. Translation gives CASSQDWNYGYTF. Together with reference TRBV5-1 and TRBJ1-2, the CDR3 gives the full variable domain: KAGVTQTPRYLIKTRGQQVTLSCSPISGHRSVSWYQQTPGQGLQFLFEYFSETQRNKGNFPGRFSGRQFSNSRSEMNVSTLELGDSALYLCASSQDWNYGYTFGSGTRLTVV.

J is TRBJ1-5 and V is TRBV27; D perhaps matches TRBD1 (6 bases). CDR1 is MNHEY and CDR2 is SMNVEV in the germline V gene (reference sequence). This CDR3 has 13 residues. With 6 bases removed from V and 5 bases from J, the gap between germline ends came to 11 bases. The CDR3 sequence is CASSPGTYQPQHF. The CDR3 region has the DNA TGTGCCAGCAGCCCCGGGACATATCAGCCCCAGCATTTT.

This clonotype was picked up a small number of times. The chain carries TRBV7-2 and TRBJ2-7; TRBD2 matches at 8 bases. Per germline, CDR1 SGHTA and CDR2 FQGNSA. The J segment lost 4 bases and the V segment lost 4 bases, leaving 9 bases of the junction unmatched. This CDR3 has 15 amino acids. The CDR3 coding sequence is TGTGCCAGCAGCTACGACGGGACTAGTAGTTACGAGCAGTACTTC. Its protein is CASSYDGTSSYEQYF.

V is TRBV7-9 and J is TRBJ2-3, with D possibly being TRBD1 (6 bases). The V gene lost 5 bases and the J gene lost 2 bases, with 14 bases spanning the gap. This CDR3 contains 15 residues. Germline loops: CDR1 SEHNR, CDR2 FQNEAQ (reference sequence). Written as DNA, the CDR3 is TGTGCCAGCAGCCCCCGGACAGACCTCACAGATACGCAGTATTTT. Residues: CASSPRTDLTDTQYF.

Here the CDR3 DNA reads TGTGCCATTGGGACAGGGGACTCCTACGAGCAGTACTTC. Protein: CAIGTGDSYEQYF. The chain is built from TRBV10-3 and TRBJ2-7; 10 nucleotides agree with TRBD1. The length of the CDR3 is 13 residues. CDR1 and CDR2 from the germline V gene are ENHRY and SYGVKD. The V and J ends lost 9 bases and 0 bases, in that order; junction bases with no gene match: 2.

The gene calls are TRBV2 and TRBJ2-1; 10 bases agree with TRBD2. The ends lost 6 bases at V and 5 bases at J; junction bases unmatched: 10. The CDR3 covers 16 residues. CDR1 and CDR2 from the germline V gene are SNHLY and FYNNEI. The chain's CDR3 is CASSSRLAGINNEQFF. The CDR3 bases are TGTGCCAGCAGCTCCCGACTAGCGGGCATCAACAATGAGCAGTTCTTC. The variable domain in full, completed from reference TRBV2 and TRBJ2-1, reads EPEVTQTPSHQVTQMGQEVILRCVPISNHLYFYWYRQILGQKVEFLVSFYNNEISEKSEIFDDQFSVERPDGSNFTLKIRSTKLEDSAMYFCASSSRLAGINNEQFFGPGTRLTVL.